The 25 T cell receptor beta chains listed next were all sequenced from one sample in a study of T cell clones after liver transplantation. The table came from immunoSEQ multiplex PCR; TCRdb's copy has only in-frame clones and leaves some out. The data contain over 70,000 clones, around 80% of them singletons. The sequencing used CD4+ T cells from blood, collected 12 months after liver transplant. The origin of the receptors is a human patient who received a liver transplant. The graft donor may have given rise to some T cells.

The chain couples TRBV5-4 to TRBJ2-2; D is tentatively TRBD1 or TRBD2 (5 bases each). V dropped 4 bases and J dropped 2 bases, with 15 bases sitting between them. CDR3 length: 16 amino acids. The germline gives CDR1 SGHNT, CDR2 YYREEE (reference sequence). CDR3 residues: CASSTPRGANTGELFF. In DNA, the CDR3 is TGTGCCAGCAGCACCCCGAGAGGGGCTAACACCGGGGAGCTGTTTTTT.

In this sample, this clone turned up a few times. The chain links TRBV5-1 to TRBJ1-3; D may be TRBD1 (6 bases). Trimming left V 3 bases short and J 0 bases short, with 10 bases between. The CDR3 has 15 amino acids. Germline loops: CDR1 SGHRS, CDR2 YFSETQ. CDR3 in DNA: TGCGCCAGCAGCTACGGGACACTCTCTGGAAACACCATATATTTT. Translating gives CASSYGTLSGNTIYF. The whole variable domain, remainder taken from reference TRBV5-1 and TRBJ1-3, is KAGVTQTPRYLIKTRGQQVTLSCSPISGHRSVSWYQQTPGQGLQFLFEYFSETQRNKGNFPGRFSGRQFSNSRSEMNVSTLELGDSALYLCASSYGTLSGNTIYFGEGSWLTVV.

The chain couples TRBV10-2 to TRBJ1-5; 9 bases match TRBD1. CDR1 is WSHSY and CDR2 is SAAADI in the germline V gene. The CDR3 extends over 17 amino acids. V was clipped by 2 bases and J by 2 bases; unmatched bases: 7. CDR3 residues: CASSETGGPRGNQPQHF. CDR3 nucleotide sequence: TGCGCCAGCAGTGAGACAGGGGGCCCAAGAGGCAATCAGCCCCAGCATTTT.

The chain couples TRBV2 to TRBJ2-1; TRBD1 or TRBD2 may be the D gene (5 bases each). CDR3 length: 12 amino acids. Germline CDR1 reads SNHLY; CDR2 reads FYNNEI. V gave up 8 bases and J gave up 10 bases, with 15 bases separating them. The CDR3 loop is CASSPRGDEQFF. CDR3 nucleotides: TGTGCCAGCTCCCCGAGGGGAGACGAGCAGTTCTTC.

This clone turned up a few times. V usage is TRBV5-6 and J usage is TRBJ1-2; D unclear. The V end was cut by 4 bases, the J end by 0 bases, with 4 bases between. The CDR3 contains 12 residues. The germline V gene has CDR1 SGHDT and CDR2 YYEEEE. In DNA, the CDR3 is TGTGCCAGCAGCCGAGCTAACTATGGCTACACCTTC. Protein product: CASSRANYGYTF.

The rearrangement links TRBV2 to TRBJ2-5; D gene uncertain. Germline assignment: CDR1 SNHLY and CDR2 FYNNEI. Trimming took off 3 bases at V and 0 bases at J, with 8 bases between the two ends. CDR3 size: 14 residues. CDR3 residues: CASSEGRYQETQYF. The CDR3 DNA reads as TGTGCCAGCAGTGAGGGAAGGTACCAAGAGACCCAGTACTTC.

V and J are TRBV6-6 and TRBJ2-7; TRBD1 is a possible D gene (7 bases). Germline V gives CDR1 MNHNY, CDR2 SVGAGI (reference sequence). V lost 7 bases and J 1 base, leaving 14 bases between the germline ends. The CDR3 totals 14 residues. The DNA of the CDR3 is TGTGCCAGCATCCAGGGGGGAGGATCCTACGAGCAGTACTTC. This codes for CASIQGGGSYEQYF.

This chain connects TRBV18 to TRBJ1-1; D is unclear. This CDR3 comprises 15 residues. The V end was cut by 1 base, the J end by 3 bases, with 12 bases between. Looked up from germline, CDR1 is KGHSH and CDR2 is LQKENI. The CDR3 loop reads CASSPRTSWDTEAFF. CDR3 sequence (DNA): TGTGCCAGCTCACCACGCACCTCCTGGGACACTGAAGCTTTCTTT.

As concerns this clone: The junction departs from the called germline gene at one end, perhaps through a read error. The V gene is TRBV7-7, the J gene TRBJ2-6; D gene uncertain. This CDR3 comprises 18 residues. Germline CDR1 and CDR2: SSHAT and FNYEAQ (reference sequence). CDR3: CASSDVASATKSGQRPDF. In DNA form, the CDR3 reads TGTGCCAGCAGCGATGTAGCTAGTGCCACAAAGTCGGGCCAACGTCCTGACTTC.

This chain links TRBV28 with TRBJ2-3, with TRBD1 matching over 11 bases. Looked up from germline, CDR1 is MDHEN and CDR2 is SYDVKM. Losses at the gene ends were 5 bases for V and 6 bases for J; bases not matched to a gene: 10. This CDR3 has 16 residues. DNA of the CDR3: TGTGCCAGCAGTCCACCCGGGACAGGGGGAGTTGATACGCAGTATTTT. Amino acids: CASSPPGTGGVDTQYF.

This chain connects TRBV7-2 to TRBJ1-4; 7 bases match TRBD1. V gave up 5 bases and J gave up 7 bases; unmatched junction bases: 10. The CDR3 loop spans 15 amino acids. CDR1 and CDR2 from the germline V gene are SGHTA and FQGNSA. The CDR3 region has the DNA TGTGCCAGCAGCCGATCCCAAGGGGGCGGTGAAAAACTGTTTTTT. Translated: CASSRSQGGGEKLFF. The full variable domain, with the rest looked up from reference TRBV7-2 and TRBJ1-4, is GAGVSQSPSNKVTEKGKDVELRCDPISGHTALYWYRQSLGQGLEFLIYFQGNSAPDKSGLPSDRFSAERTGGSVSTLTIQRTQQEDSAVYLCASSRSQGGGEKLFFGSGTQLSVL.

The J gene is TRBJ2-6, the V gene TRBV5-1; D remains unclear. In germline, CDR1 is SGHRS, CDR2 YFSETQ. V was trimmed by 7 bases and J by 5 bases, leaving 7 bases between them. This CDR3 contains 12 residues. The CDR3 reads CASFDRANVLTF. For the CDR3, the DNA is TGCGCCAGCTTTGACAGGGCCAACGTCCTGACTTTC.

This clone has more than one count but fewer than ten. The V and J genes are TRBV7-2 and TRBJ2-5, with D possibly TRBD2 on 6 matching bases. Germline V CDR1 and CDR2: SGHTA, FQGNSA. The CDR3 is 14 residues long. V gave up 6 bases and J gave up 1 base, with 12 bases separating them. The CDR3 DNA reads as TGTGCCAGCAGTTACGGGAGACTCCAAGAGACCCAGTACTTC. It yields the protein CASSYGRLQETQYF.

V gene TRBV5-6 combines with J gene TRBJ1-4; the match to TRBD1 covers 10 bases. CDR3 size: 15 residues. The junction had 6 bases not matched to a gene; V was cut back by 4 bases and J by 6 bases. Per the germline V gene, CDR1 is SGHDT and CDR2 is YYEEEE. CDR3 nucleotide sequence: TGTGCCAGCAGCCTCTTCGGGACAGGGGATGAAAAACTGTTTTTT. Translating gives CASSLFGTGDEKLFF.

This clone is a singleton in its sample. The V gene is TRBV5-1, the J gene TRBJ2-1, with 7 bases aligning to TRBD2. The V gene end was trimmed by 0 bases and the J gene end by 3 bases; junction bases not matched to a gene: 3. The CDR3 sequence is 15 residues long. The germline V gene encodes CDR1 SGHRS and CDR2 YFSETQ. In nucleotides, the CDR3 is TGCGCCAGCAGCTTGGGAGCGGGATTCTACAATGAGCAGTTCTTC. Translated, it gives CASSLGAGFYNEQFF.

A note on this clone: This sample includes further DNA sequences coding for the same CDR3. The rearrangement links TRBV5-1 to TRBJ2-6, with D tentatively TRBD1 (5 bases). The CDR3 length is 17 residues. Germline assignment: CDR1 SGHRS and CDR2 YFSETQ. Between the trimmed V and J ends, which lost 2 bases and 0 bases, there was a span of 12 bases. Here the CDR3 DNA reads TGCGCCAGCAGCTTTACTACGACAGCCTCTGGGGCCAACGTCCTGACTTTC. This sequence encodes CASSFTTTASGANVLTF.

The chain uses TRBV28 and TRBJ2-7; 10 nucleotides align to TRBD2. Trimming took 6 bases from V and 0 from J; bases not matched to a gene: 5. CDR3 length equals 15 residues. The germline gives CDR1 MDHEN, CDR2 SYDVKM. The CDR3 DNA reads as TGTGCCAGCAGCCCCCGGACTAGCGGCTCCTACGAGCAGTACTTC. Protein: CASSPRTSGSYEQYF.

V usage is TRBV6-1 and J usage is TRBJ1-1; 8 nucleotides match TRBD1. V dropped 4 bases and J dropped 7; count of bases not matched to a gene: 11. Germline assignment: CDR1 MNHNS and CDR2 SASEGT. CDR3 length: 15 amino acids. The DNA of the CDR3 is TGTGCCAGCAGTGTTGCAGGGACAGGTCGACGTGAAGCTTTCTTT. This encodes CASSVAGTGRREAFF.

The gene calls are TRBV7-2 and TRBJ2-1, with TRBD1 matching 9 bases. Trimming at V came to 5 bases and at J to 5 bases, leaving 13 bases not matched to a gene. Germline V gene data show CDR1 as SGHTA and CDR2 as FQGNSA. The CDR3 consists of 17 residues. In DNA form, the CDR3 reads TGTGCCAGCAGCCCGGGACAGGGACGCTCAAGCCACAATGAGCAGTTCTTC. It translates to CASSPGQGRSSHNEQFF. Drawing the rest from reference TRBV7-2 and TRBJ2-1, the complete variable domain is GAGVSQSPSNKVTEKGKDVELRCDPISGHTALYWYRQSLGQGLEFLIYFQGNSAPDKSGLPSDRFSAERTGGSVSTLTIQRTQQEDSAVYLCASSPGQGRSSHNEQFFGPGTRLTVL.

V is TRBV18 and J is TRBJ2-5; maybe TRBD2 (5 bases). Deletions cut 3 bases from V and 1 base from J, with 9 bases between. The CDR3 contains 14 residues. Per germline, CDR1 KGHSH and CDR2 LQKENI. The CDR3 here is CASSPGSPQETQYF. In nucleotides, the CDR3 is TGTGCCAGCTCACCGGGGAGCCCCCAAGAGACCCAGTACTTC.

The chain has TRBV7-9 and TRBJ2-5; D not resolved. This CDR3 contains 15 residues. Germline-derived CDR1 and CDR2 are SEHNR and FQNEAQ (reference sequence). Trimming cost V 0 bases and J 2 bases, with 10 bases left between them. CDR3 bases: TGTGCCAGCAGCTTAGCCTCTGCAGCACAAGAGACCCAGTACTTC. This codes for CASSLASAAQETQYF.

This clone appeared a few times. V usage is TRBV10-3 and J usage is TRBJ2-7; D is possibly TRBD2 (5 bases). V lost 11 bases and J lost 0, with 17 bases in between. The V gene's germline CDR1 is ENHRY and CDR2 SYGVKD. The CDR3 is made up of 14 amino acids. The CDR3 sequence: CASKEELSSYEQYF. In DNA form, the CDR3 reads TGTGCCTCAAAGGAGGAATTGAGCTCCTACGAGCAGTACTTC.

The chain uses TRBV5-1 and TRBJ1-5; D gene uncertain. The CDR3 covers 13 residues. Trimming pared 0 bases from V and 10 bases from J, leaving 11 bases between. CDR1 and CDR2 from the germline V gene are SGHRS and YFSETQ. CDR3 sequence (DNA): TGCGCCAGCAGCTTGGGCGTGGCTCAACCCCAGCATTTT. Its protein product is CASSLGVAQPQHF. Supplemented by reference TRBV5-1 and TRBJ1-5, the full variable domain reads KAGVTQTPRYLIKTRGQQVTLSCSPISGHRSVSWYQQTPGQGLQFLFEYFSETQRNKGNFPGRFSGRQFSNSRSEMNVSTLELGDSALYLCASSLGVAQPQHFGDGTRLSIL.

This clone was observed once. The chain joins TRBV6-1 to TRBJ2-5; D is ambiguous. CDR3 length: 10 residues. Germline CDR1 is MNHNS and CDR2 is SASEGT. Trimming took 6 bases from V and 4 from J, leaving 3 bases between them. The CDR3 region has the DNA TGTGCCAGCAGGGGAGAGACCCAGTACTTC. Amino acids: CASRGETQYF.

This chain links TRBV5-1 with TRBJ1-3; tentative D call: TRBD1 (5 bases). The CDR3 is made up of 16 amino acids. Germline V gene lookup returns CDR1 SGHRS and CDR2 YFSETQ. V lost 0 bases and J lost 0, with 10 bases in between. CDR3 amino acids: CASSLAGQHSGNTIYF. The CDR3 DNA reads TGCGCCAGCAGCTTGGCGGGGCAGCACTCTGGAAACACCATATATTTT.